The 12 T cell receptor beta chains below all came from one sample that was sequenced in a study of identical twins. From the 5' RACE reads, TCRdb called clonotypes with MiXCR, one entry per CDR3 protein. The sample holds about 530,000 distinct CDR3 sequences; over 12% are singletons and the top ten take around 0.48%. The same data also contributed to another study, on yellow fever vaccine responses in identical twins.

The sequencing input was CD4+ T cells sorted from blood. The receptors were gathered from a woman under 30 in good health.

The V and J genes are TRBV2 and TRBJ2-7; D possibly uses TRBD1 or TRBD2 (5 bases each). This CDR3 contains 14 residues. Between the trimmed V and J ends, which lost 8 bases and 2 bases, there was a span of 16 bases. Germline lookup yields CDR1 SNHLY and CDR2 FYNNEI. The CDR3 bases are TGTGCCAGCCAGGCCGGGACCAAAACCTACGAGCAGTACGTC. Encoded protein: CASQAGTKTYEQYV.

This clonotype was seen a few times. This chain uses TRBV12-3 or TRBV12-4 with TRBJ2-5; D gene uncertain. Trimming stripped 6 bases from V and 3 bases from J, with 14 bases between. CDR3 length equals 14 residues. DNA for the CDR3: TGTGCCAGCAGACCCCTTCTAGAGGAAGAGACCCAGTACTTC. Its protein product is CASRPLLEEETQYF.

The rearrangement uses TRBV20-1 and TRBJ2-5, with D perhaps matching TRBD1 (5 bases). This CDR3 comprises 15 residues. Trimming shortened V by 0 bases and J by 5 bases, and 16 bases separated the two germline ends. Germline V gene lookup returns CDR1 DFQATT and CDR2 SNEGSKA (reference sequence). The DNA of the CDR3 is TGCAGTGCTAGAGATCCCGGCAGGGTGGGGGAGACCCAGTACTTC. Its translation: CSARDPGRVGETQYF.

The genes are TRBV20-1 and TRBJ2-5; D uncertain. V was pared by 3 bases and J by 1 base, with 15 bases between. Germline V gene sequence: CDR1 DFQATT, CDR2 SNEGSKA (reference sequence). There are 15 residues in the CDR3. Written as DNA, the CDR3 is TGCAGTGCTAGCAAGATTTTGGCATTCCAAGAGACCCAGTACTTC. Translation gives CSASKILAFQETQYF.

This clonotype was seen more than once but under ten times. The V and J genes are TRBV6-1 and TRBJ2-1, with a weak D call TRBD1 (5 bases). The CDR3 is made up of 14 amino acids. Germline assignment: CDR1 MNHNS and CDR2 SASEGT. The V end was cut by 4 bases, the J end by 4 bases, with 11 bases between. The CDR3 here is CASSGPGFYNEQFF. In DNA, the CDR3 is TGTGCCAGCAGTGGGCCAGGGTTTTACAATGAGCAGTTCTTC.

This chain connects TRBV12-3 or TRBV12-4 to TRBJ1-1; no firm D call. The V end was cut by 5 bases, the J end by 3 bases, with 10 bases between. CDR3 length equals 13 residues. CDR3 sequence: CASSTKVYTEAFF. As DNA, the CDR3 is TGTGCCAGCAGTACGAAGGTGTACACTGAAGCTTTCTTT.

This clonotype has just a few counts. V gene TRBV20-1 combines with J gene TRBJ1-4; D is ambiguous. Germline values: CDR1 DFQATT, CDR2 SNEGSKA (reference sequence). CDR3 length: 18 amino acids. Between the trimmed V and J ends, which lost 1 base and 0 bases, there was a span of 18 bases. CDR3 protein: CSARGSNRPPATNEKLFF. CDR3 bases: TGCAGTGCTAGAGGGTCCAACCGACCTCCTGCAACTAATGAAAAACTGTTTTTT.

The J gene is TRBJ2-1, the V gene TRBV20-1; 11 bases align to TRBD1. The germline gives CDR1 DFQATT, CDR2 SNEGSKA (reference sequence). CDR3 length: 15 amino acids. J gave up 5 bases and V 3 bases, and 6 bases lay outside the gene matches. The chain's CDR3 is CSARILGQGDNEQFF. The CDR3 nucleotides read TGCAGTGCTAGGATTCTGGGACAGGGGGACAATGAGCAGTTCTTC.

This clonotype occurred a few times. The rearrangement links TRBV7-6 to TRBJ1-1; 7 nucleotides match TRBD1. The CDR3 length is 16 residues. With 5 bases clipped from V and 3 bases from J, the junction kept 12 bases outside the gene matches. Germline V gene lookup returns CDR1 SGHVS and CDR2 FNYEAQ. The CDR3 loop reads CASSLSRDSRDTEAFF. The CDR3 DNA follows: TGTGCCAGCAGCCTATCCCGGGACAGCCGGGACACTGAAGCTTTCTTT.

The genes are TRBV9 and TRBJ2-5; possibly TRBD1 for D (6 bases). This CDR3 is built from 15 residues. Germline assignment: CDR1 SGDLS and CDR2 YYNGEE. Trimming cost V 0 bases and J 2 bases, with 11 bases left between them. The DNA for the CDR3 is TGTGCCAGCAGCGTAGGTACAGGGATTCAAGAGACCCAGTACTTC. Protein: CASSVGTGIQETQYF.

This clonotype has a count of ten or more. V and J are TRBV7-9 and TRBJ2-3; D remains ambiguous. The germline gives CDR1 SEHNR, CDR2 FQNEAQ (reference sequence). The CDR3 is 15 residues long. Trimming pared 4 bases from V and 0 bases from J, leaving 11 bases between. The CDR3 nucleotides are TGTGCCAGCAGCTCCTGGACGTCTAGCACAGATACGCAGTATTTT. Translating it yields CASSSWTSSTDTQYF.

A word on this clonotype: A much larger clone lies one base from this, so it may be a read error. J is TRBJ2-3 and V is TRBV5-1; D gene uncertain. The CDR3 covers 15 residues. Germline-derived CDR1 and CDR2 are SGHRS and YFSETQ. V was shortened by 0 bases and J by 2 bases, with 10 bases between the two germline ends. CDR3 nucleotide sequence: TGCGCCAGCAGCTTGGCCCCGTCACACACAGATACGCAGTATTTT. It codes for CASSLAPSHTDTQYF.